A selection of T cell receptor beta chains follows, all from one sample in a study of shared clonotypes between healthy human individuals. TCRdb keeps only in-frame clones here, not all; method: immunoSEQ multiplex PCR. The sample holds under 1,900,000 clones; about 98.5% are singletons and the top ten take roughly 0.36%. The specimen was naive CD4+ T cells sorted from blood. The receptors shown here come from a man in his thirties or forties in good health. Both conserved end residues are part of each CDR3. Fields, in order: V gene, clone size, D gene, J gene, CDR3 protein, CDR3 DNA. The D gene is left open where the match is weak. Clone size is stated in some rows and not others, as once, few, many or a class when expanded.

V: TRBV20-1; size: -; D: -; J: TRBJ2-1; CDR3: CSASASHEQFF; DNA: TGCAGTGCTAGTGCGAGTCATGAGCAGTTCTTC
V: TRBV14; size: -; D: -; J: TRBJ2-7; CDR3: CASSHPRHEQYF; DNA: TGTGCCAGCAGCCACCCTCGACATGAGCAGTACTTC
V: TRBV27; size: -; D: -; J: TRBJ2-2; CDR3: CASSHRQASFPGELFF; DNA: TGTGCCAGCAGTCACCGACAGGCCTCCTTTCCCGGGGAGCTGTTTTTT
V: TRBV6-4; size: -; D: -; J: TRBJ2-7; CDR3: CASRDGRSHYEQYF; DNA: TGTGCCAGCAGAGATGGCAGATCCCACTACGAGCAGTACTTC
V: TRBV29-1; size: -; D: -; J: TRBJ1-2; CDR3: CSVVHRQQGPVQYGYTF; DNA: TGCAGCGTCGTACATCGACAGCAGGGGCCGGTTCAATATGGCTACACCTTC
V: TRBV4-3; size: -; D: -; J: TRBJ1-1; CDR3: CASSQDPGGPTEAFF; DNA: TGCGCCAGCAGCCAAGACCCGGGGGGCCCCACTGAAGCTTTCTTT
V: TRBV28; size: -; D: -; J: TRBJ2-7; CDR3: CASTPPTELAEQYF; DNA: TGTGCCAGCACCCCCCCGACGGAACTCGCCGAGCAGTACTTC
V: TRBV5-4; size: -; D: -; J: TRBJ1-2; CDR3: CASSLVSAGVYGYTF; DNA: TGTGCCAGCAGCTTGGTTTCTGCCGGGGTCTATGGCTACACCTTC
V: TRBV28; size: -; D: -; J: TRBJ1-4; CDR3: CASSPPGPTNEKLFF; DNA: TGTGCCAGCAGTCCCCCGGGACCGACTAATGAAAAACTGTTTTTT
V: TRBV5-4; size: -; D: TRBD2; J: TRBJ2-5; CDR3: CASRAVAGGETQYF; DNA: TGTGCCAGCAGGGCAGTAGCGGGAGGAGAGACCCAGTACTTC
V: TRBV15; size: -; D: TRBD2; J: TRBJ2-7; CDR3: CATSSRRGEQYF; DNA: TGTGCCACCAGCTCTAGGCGGGGGGAGCAGTACTTC
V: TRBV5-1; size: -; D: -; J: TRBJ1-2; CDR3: CASSASTGPGGYTF; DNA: TGCGCCAGCAGCGCCTCGACAGGTCCGGGTGGCTACACCTTC
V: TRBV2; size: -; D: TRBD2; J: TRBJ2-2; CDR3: CASSDKRETGELFF; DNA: TGTGCCAGCAGTGATAAGCGGGAGACCGGGGAGCTGTTTTTT
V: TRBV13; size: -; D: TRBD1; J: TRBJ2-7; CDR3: CASSLGGQGRSYEQYF; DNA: TGTGCCAGCAGCTTAGGGGGACAGGGAAGATCCTACGAGCAGTACTTC
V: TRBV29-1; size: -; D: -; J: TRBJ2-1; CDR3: CSVLWSSSYNEQFF; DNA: TGCAGCGTACTCTGGAGCAGCTCCTACAATGAGCAGTTCTTC
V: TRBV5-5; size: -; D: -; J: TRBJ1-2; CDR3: CASSLAAAIPLYTF; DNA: TGTGCCAGCAGCTTGGCCGCGGCAATACCGCTCTACACCTTC
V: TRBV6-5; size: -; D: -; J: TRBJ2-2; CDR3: CASSYSRPFYTGELFF; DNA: TGTGCCAGCAGTTACTCACGGCCGTTCTACACCGGGGAGCTGTTTTTT
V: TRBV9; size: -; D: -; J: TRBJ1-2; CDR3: CASSVGLGTGVMTF; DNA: -
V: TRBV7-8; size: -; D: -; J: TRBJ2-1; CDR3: CASSLGWGGRSYNEQFF; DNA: TGTGCCAGCAGCTTAGGATGGGGGGGCCGGTCCTACAATGAGCAGTTCTTC
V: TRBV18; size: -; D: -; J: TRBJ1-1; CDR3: CASSPGVRLGGTEAFF; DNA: TGTGCCAGCTCACCTGGGGTCCGACTGGGGGGCACTGAAGCTTTCTTT
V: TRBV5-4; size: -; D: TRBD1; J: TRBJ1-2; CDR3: CASSLGGQGDYGYTF; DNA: TGTGCCAGCAGCTTGGGGGGACAGGGAGATTATGGCTACACCTTC
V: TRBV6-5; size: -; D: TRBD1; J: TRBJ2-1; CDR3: CASSKDRVSEQFF; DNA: TGTGCCAGCAGTAAGGACAGGGTGAGTGAGCAGTTCTTC
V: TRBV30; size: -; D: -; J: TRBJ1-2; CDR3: CAWSVLAGGLFGYTF; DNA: TGTGCCTGGAGTGTACTCGCGGGGGGGCTCTTTGGCTACACCTTC
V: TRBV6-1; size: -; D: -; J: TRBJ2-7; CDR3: CASSELEGLSEQYF; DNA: TGTGCCAGCAGTGAACTAGAGGGGCTCTCCGAGCAGTACTTC
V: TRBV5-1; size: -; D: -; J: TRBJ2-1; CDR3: CASSWGSRNEQFF; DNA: TGCGCCAGCAGCTGGGGGTCACGCAATGAGCAGTTCTTC
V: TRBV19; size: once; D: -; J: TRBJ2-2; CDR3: CATRRDGRNTGELFF; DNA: TGTGCCACTCGACGCGACGGGAGGAACACCGGGGAGCTGTTTTTT
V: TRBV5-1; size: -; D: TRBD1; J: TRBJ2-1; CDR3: CASSQGQINNEQFF; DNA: TGCGCCAGCAGCCAGGGACAGATCAACAATGAGCAGTTCTTC
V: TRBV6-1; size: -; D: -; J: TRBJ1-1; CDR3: CASSESRKGAFF; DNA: TGTGCCAGCAGTGAAAGTAGAAAGGGAGCTTTCTTT